Following are 21 T cell receptor beta chains from one sample sequenced in a study of shared clonotypes between healthy human individuals (dated by TCRdb to the early 2020s). The receptor library was made with the immunoSEQ multiplex PCR assay. TCRdb provides this immuneACCESS table in a form limited to in-frame rearrangements. Some clones are lacking; in checked studies, under half of them reflect an unresolved V gene, and why the rest are absent is not known. The sample yields 2.5 million or so clones; approximately 90% were counted once. The ten largest clones take up around 0.14% of the sample. Material: naive CD4+ T cells sorted from blood. The cell subset or site label on this specimen signifies: CD45RA+ positively selected. These receptors originate from a man aged 18-30 years in good health.

To note about this clone: Additional DNA sequences in this sample encode the identical CDR3. This rearrangement joins TRBV6-5 to TRBJ1-2, with D tentatively TRBD1 (5 bases). The ends were cut back, 4 bases at V and 2 bases at J, with 8 bases in the middle. The CDR3 totals 13 residues. Looked up from germline, CDR1 is MNHEY and CDR2 is SVGAGI. CDR3 nucleotide sequence: TGTGCCAGCAGTTCTGGGGCGAACTATGGCTACACCTTC. Translating it yields CASSSGANYGYTF.

The chain is built from TRBV28 and TRBJ1-2; D unresolved. Germline V gene lookup returns CDR1 MDHEN and CDR2 SYDVKM. The CDR3 is 13 residues long. Between the trimmed V and J ends, which lost 6 bases and 8 bases, there was a span of 16 bases. The CDR3 DNA follows: TGTGCCAGCAGCCAACTGAGAGTGAGAGGCTACACCTTC. This encodes CASSQLRVRGYTF.

The DNA of the CDR3 is TGCGCCAGCAGCTTGGATCGGCCCTCCAATGAGCAGTTCTTC. This codes for CASSLDRPSNEQFF. This chain uses TRBV5-1 with TRBJ2-1; no clear D gene. The CDR3 runs to 14 residues. Germline V gene data show CDR1 as SGHRS and CDR2 as YFSETQ. V shed 0 bases and J shed 6 bases, with 10 bases lying between them.

In its sample, this clone was seen a few times. The gene calls are TRBV19 and TRBJ1-3, with D hard to call. Germline assignment: CDR1 LNHDA and CDR2 SQIVND (reference sequence). The CDR3 extends over 13 amino acids. The V and J ends lost 9 bases and 4 bases respectively, with 13 bases between them. As DNA, the CDR3 is TGTGCCAGCGCAGGACTCAGCGGAAACACCATATATTTT. Protein: CASAGLSGNTIYF.

The CDR3 nucleotides read TGTGCCAGCAGTTTAGTATGGGACAACACCGGGGAGCTGTTTTTT. It yields the protein CASSLVWDNTGELFF. The rearrangement links TRBV27 to TRBJ2-2, with D tentatively TRBD1 or TRBD2 (5 bases each). V was pared by 2 bases and J by 2 bases, with 9 bases between. The germline V gene encodes CDR1 MNHEY and CDR2 SMNVEV (reference sequence). The CDR3 contains 15 residues.

This CDR3 is CASSQSGQGAGELFF. The CDR3 coding sequence is TGCGCCAGCAGTCAATCGGGCCAGGGGGCCGGGGAGCTGTTTTTT. V is TRBV23-1 and J is TRBJ2-2; 7 bases match TRBD1. TRBV23-1 is flagged as an ORF with uncertain function. This CDR3 has 15 amino acids. J gave up 6 bases and V 0 bases, and 4 bases lay outside the gene matches.

V is TRBV7-2 and J is TRBJ2-1, with TRBD2 matching 8 bases. The CDR3 contains 17 residues. Germline V gene data show CDR1 as SGHTA and CDR2 as FQGNSA. V trimming: 2 bases; J trimming: 2 bases; junction bases outside the gene matches: 8. The CDR3 sequence is CASSLSVPAGAYNEQFF. CDR3 DNA sequence: TGTGCCAGCAGCTTATCCGTTCCAGCGGGAGCCTACAATGAGCAGTTCTTC.

The chain links TRBV7-9 to TRBJ2-7; TRBD1 aligns across 8 bases. The CDR3 is 15 residues long. The germline gives CDR1 SEHNR, CDR2 FQNEAQ (reference sequence). The J segment lost 2 bases and the V segment lost 5 bases, leaving 8 bases of the junction unmatched. The CDR3 reads CASSRGTGGTYEQYF. In nucleotides, the CDR3 is TGTGCCAGCAGCCGTGGGACAGGCGGGACCTACGAGCAGTACTTC. The full variable domain, with the rest looked up from reference TRBV7-9 and TRBJ2-7, is DTGVSQNPRHKITKRGQNVTFRCDPISEHNRLYWYRQTLGQGPEFLTYFQNEAQLEKSRLLSDRFSAERPKGSFSTLEIQRTEQGDSAMYLCASSRGTGGTYEQYFGPGTRLTVT.

This chain connects TRBV5-1 to TRBJ1-2, with 9 positions matching TRBD1. After removal of 4 bases from V and 8 bases from J, the junction contained 6 bases not matched to a gene. Germline V gives CDR1 SGHRS, CDR2 YFSETQ. The CDR3 covers 13 residues. CDR3 in amino acids: CASSQGQGEGYTF. The CDR3 DNA reads as TGCGCCAGCAGCCAGGGACAGGGCGAGGGCTACACCTTC.

The J gene is TRBJ1-2, the V gene TRBV30; tentative D call: TRBD1 (5 bases). The V gene lost 4 bases and the J gene lost 7 bases, with 10 bases spanning the gap. CDR1 and CDR2 from the germline V gene are GTSNPN and SVGIG (reference sequence). The CDR3 covers 11 residues. The CDR3 DNA sequence: TGTGCCTGGAAAGACGGGGGTGGCTACACCTTC. Protein product: CAWKDGGGYTF.

Notes on this clone: This specimen includes other DNA sequences encoding the same CDR3. V usage is TRBV5-1 and J usage is TRBJ2-1; TRBD1 matches at 7 bases. Trimming cost V 4 bases and J 4 bases; bases outside gene matches: 5. CDR1 SGHRS and CDR2 YFSETQ come from the germline V gene. This CDR3 contains 14 residues. As DNA, the CDR3 is TGCGCCAGCAGCGGGGGACAGTCGTACAATGAGCAGTTCTTC. Translated, it gives CASSGGQSYNEQFF.

CDR3 protein: CATSRDVAGGFLGETQYF. The CDR3 DNA reads as TGTGCCACCAGCAGAGATGTAGCGGGAGGGTTTTTAGGTGAGACCCAGTACTTC. The rearrangement joins TRBV15 to TRBJ2-5; 11 nucleotides match TRBD2. With 0 bases clipped from V and 5 bases from J, the junction kept 11 bases outside the gene matches. Looked up from germline, CDR1 is LNHNV and CDR2 is YYDKDF (reference sequence). The CDR3 spans 18 residues.

With regard to this clone: Mismatch with germline at one junction end may stem from a read error. The gene calls are TRBV11-3 and TRBJ2-2, with D perhaps TRBD2 (6 bases). The CDR3 is 17 amino acids. The germline V gene has CDR1 SGHNT and CDR2 YENEEA. CDR3: CASSQDRVTRSTGELFF. The CDR3 DNA follows: TGCGCCAGCAGCCAAGATAGGGTGACTAGAAGCACCGGGGAGCTGTTTTTT.

V gene TRBV7-9 combines with J gene TRBJ2-7; 7 bases line up with TRBD2. There are 14 residues in the CDR3. Germline trimming cut 7 bases from V and 4 bases from J; bases unmatched to any gene: 10. Germline values: CDR1 SEHNR, CDR2 FQNEAQ (reference sequence). The CDR3: CASISWGGPYEQYF. CDR3 in DNA: TGTGCCAGCATTTCCTGGGGGGGTCCTTACGAGCAGTACTTC.

The chain has TRBV10-3 and TRBJ1-1; a possible D gene is TRBD1 (5 bases). Looked up from germline, CDR1 is ENHRY and CDR2 is SYGVKD. This CDR3 comprises 15 residues. V gave up 6 bases and J gave up 5 bases, with 19 bases separating them. The CDR3 coding sequence is TGTGCCATCAGGAACCTCTTGACAGATCAAACTGAAGCTTTCTTT. This encodes CAIRNLLTDQTEAFF.

Comment on this clone: Other DNA sequences from this sample encode an identical CDR3 as well. The chain couples TRBV7-9 to TRBJ1-2; perhaps TRBD1 as D (5 bases). V shed 1 base and J shed 0 bases, with 6 bases lying between them. Germline CDR1 SEHNR, CDR2 FQNEAQ (reference sequence). There are 14 residues in the CDR3. The CDR3 here is CASSLGQTNYGYTF. DNA of the CDR3: TGTGCCAGCAGCTTAGGACAGACTAACTATGGCTACACCTTC.

Worth noting for this clone: Other DNA sequences in this sample translate to the same CDR3. This chain uses TRBV6-5 with TRBJ2-2; D unresolved. V gave up 8 bases and J gave up 1 base, with 5 bases separating them. This CDR3 is 12 amino acids long. In germline, CDR1 is MNHEY, CDR2 SVGAGI. In nucleotides, the CDR3 is TGTGCCAGCCGAGGGAACACCGGGGAGCTGTTTTTT. Encoded protein: CASRGNTGELFF.

The chain joins TRBV9 to TRBJ1-1, with D uncertain. Between the trimmed V and J ends, which lost 3 bases and 3 bases, there was a span of 12 bases. Germline V gene sequence: CDR1 SGDLS, CDR2 YYNGEE. The CDR3 runs to 14 residues. DNA for the CDR3: TGTGCCAGCAGCGCGAAACTTAGGGACACTGAAGCTTTCTTT. Protein sequence: CASSAKLRDTEAFF.

The genes are TRBV25-1 and TRBJ1-6; D is ambiguous. CDR1 is MGHDK, CDR2 SYGVNS, per germline. The CDR3 is made up of 12 amino acids. V lost 8 bases and J lost 5, with 7 bases in between. The CDR3 is CASSPNNSPLHF. Here the CDR3 DNA reads TGTGCCAGCTCCCCGAATAATTCACCCCTCCACTTT.

The chain combines TRBV5-8 with TRBJ1-4; tentatively, D is TRBD1 (5 bases). V lost 2 bases and J lost 0, with 11 bases in between. Germline V lookup: CDR1 SGHTS, CDR2 YDEGEE. CDR3 length equals 16 residues. This CDR3 is CASSFGTAATNEKLFF. The DNA for the CDR3 is TGTGCCAGCAGCTTCGGGACGGCGGCAACTAATGAAAAACTGTTTTTT.

The CDR3 sequence: CARSLEVATNEKLFF. The DNA for the CDR3 is TGTGCCAGAAGCTTGGAAGTTGCAACTAATGAAAAACTGTTTTTT. The V and J genes are TRBV5-3 and TRBJ1-4; D not resolved. TRBV5-3 is marked as an open reading frame, function uncertain. This CDR3 comprises 15 residues. Trimming cost V 0 bases and J 0 bases, with 6 bases left between them.